A single sample gave rise to the 8 T cell receptor beta chains below, sequenced in a study of blood T cell repertoires in COVID-19. Here immunoSEQ multiplex PCR was the method, and the copy in TCRdb shows in-frame clones only, minus some. Of 120,000 to 150,000 clones in the sample, about 87% were seen once. The source material was PBMCs or T cells enriched from blood (not recorded which). Every receptor here comes from a man aged 50-59 years in a cohort exposed to, infected with or recovered from COVID-19 (not recorded which).

The chain joins TRBV6-5 to TRBJ2-7; 7 nucleotides align to TRBD1. The CDR3 extends over 15 amino acids. Germline values: CDR1 MNHEY, CDR2 SVGAGI. V trimming: 6 bases; J trimming: 6 bases; junction bases outside the gene matches: 14. DNA of the CDR3: TGTGCCAGCAGGGCTCAGGGGGTAGGGTCTGCCGAGCAGTACTTC. It is translated as CASRAQGVGSAEQYF.

The chain links TRBV18 to TRBJ1-4, with TRBD1 matching over 11 bases. CDR3 length: 15 amino acids. CDR1 is KGHSH, CDR2 LQKENI, per germline. J lost 7 bases, V lost 5 bases, and 6 bases had no gene match. The CDR3 DNA reads TGTGCCAGCTCAGATGGACAGGGGGCAGGTGAAAAACTGTTTTTT. Amino acids: CASSDGQGAGEKLFF.

This chain joins TRBV6-5 and TRBJ2-7; TRBD1 agrees at 7 bases. The CDR3 sequence is 15 residues long. With V trimmed by 6 bases and J by 7 bases, 15 bases remained unmatched. CDR1 and CDR2 from the germline V gene are MNHEY and SVGAGI. CDR3 residues: CASSVQGQTNEEQYF. The CDR3 DNA sequence: TGTGCCAGCAGCGTACAGGGACAGACAAACGAAGAGCAGTACTTC.

The chain is built from TRBV7-8 and TRBJ2-7, with unresolved D. The CDR3 extends over 14 amino acids. Trimming took off 3 bases at V and 0 bases at J, with 9 bases between the two ends. Germline V lookup: CDR1 SGHVS, CDR2 FQNEAQ. The DNA for the CDR3 is TGTGCCAGCAGCTTTACTACGTTCTCCTACGAGCAGTACTTC. It translates to CASSFTTFSYEQYF.

The rearrangement joins TRBV5-5 to TRBJ2-3; D is undetermined. V lost 0 bases, J lost 1 base, and 9 bases lay in between. Germline V CDR1 and CDR2: SGHKS, YYEKEE (reference sequence). The CDR3 has 15 residues. Here the CDR3 DNA reads TGTGCCAGCAGCTTGGTGGCTAGAGGCACAGATACGCAGTATTTT. Translation: CASSLVARGTDTQYF. The full variable domain, completed using reference TRBV5-5 and TRBJ2-3, is DAGVTQSPTHLIKTRGQQVTLRCSPISGHKSVSWYQQVLGQGPQFIFQYYEKEERGRGNFPDRFSARQFPNYSSELNVNALLLGDSALYLCASSLVARGTDTQYFGPGTRLTVL.

The CDR3 DNA reads TGTGCCAGCAGTTACTCCGCCACTAGCACAGATACGCAGTATTTT. Translation gives CASSYSATSTDTQYF. The gene calls are TRBV6-5 and TRBJ2-3, with D uncertain. The length of the CDR3 is 15 residues. Germline V gene lookup returns CDR1 MNHEY and CDR2 SVGAGI. V lost 0 bases and J 0 bases, leaving 7 bases between the germline ends.

This clone was detected only a few times. The J gene is TRBJ1-2, the V gene TRBV6-2 or TRBV6-3; D uncertain. Germline lookup yields CDR1 MNHEY and CDR2 SVGEGT. Trimming cost V 2 bases and J 6 bases, with 13 bases left between them. The CDR3 spans 14 residues. The CDR3 sequence is CASSYRGGKDGYTF. The CDR3 DNA reads TGTGCCAGCAGTTACCGCGGCGGGAAGGATGGCTACACCTTC.

The rearrangement joins TRBV28 to TRBJ1-6, with D perhaps TRBD1 (5 bases). Germline values: CDR1 MDHEN, CDR2 SYDVKM. V lost 10 bases and J 2 bases, leaving 9 bases between the germline ends. The CDR3 contains 13 residues. For the CDR3, the DNA is TGTGCCATACGGGGGACCTATAATTCACCCCTCCACTTT. Amino acid sequence: CAIRGTYNSPLHF.